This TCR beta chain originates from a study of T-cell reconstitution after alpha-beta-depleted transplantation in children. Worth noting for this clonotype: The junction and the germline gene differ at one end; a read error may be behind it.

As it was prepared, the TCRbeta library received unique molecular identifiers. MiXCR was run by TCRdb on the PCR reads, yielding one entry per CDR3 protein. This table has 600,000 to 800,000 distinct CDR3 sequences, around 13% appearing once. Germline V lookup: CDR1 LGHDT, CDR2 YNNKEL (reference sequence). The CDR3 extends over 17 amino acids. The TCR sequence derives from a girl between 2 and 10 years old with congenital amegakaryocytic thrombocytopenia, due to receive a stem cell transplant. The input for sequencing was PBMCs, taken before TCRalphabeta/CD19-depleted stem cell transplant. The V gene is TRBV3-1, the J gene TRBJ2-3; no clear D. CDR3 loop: CASTQAYLDGSTDTQYF. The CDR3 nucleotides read TGTGCCAGCACCCAAGCGTATCTTGACGGGAGCACAGATACGCAGTATTTT.